These 8 T cell receptor beta chains were all obtained from the same sample, sequenced in a study of shared T cell receptors in the human thymus. The protocol was immunoSEQ multiplex PCR, while the TCRdb copy is restricted to in-frame clones and leaves out a portion. The sample holds hundreds of thousands of clones, about four fifths seen once. This same sample was also part of a study on human thymus T cells.

The sample comprised thymocytes. Receptor source: a boy under three years old with a congenital heart defect.

This clone was detected only a few times. The chain employs TRBV18 and TRBJ1-1, with D perhaps TRBD1 (6 bases). V shed 4 bases and J shed 2 bases, with 17 bases lying between them. Germline values: CDR1 KGHSH, CDR2 LQKENI. This CDR3 contains 16 residues. DNA for the CDR3: TGTGCCAGCTCACTAACGTCTCGGGACACCAACACTGAAGCTTTCTTT. Protein product: CASSLTSRDTNTEAFF.

The chain has TRBV5-1 and TRBJ2-5, with D maybe TRBD2 (6 bases). The CDR3 consists of 14 residues. The germline V gene has CDR1 SGHRS and CDR2 YFSETQ. Trimming removed 1 base at V and 1 base at J, with 8 bases between. The chain's CDR3 is CASSLRDFQETQYF. CDR3 coding DNA: TGCGCCAGCAGCTTGAGGGACTTCCAAGAGACCCAGTACTTC.

This chain uses TRBV30 with TRBJ1-1; TRBD1 matches at 7 bases. The J segment lost 6 bases and the V segment lost 0 bases, leaving 10 bases of the junction unmatched. CDR3 length: 15 amino acids. Per the germline V gene, CDR1 is GTSNPN and CDR2 is SVGIG (reference sequence). CDR3 protein: CAWSVPGQTPAEAFF. CDR3 DNA sequence: TGTGCCTGGAGTGTACCGGGACAGACCCCCGCTGAAGCTTTCTTT.

The chain has TRBV30 and TRBJ1-2; tentatively, D is TRBD1 (5 bases). CDR3 length: 14 residues. CDR1 and CDR2 (germline): GTSNPN, SVGIG (reference sequence). The ends were cut back, 0 bases at V and 5 bases at J, with 13 bases in the middle. Here the CDR3 reads CAWSVHGTHYGYTF. Here the CDR3 DNA reads TGTGCCTGGAGTGTACATGGGACTCATTATGGCTACACCTTC.

The V and J genes are TRBV10-1 and TRBJ2-1, with 10 bases matching TRBD1. CDR1 and CDR2 (germline): WNHNN, SYGVQD (reference sequence). V shed 6 bases and J 0 bases; nucleotides not matched to a gene: 5. The CDR3 contains 16 residues. The CDR3 sequence is CASRVGQGGSYNEQFF. CDR3 DNA: TGCGCCAGCAGGGTTGGACAGGGGGGCTCCTACAATGAGCAGTTCTTC.

There are a few counts of this clone. The V and J genes are TRBV20-1 and TRBJ2-7; no clear D gene. The CDR3 runs 11 residues. Germline V lookup: CDR1 DFQATT, CDR2 SNEGSKA (reference sequence). V was shortened by 2 bases and J by 9 bases, with 11 bases between the two germline ends. Here the CDR3 DNA reads TGCAGTGCTAGAAAGCTGGAGAGGCAGTACTTC. Translation gives CSARKLERQYF.

The V and J genes are TRBV25-1 and TRBJ2-5; TRBD1 matches 10 bases. This CDR3 is built from 16 residues. The ends lost 5 bases at V and 2 bases at J; junction bases unmatched: 8. CDR1 MGHDK and CDR2 SYGVNS come from the germline V gene. The CDR3 region has the DNA TGTGCCAGCAGTACCGGTCCGGGACAGGGGCAAGAGACCCAGTACTTC. Translating gives CASSTGPGQGQETQYF.

On this clone itself: Other DNA sequences in the same sample also yield this CDR3. The CDR3 spells CASSERAGGSYEQYF. CDR3 DNA sequence: TGTGCCAGCAGTGAACGGGCGGGAGGGTCCTACGAGCAGTACTTC. J is TRBJ2-7 and V is TRBV6-1; TRBD2 aligns across 9 bases. The CDR3 is made up of 15 amino acids. V lost 2 bases and J lost 1; bases outside the gene matches: 3. Germline CDR1 reads MNHNS; CDR2 reads SASEGT.